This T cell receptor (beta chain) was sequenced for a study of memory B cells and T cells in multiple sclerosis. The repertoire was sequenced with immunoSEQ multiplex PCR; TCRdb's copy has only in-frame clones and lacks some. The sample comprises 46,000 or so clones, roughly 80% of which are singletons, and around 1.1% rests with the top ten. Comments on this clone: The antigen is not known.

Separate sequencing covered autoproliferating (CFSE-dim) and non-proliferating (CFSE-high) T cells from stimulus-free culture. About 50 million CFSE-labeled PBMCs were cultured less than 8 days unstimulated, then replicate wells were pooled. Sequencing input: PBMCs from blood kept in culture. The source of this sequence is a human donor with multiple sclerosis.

CDR3 nucleotides: TGTGCCAGTAGTATTTTAGCGGACACTGAAGCTTTCTTT. Encoded protein: CASSILADTEAFF. V usage is TRBV19 and J usage is TRBJ1-1; D gene uncertain. The V end lost 3 bases, the J end lost 3 bases, and 8 bases lay between the germline ends. Germline values: CDR1 LNHDA, CDR2 SQIVND (reference sequence). The CDR3 loop spans 13 amino acids. Together with reference TRBV19 and TRBJ1-1, the CDR3 gives the full variable domain: DGGITQSPKYLFRKEGQNVTLSCEQNLNHDAMYWYRQDPGQGLRLIYYSQIVNDFQKGDIAEGYSVSREKKESFPLTVTSAQKNPTAFYLCASSILADTEAFFGQGTRLTVV.